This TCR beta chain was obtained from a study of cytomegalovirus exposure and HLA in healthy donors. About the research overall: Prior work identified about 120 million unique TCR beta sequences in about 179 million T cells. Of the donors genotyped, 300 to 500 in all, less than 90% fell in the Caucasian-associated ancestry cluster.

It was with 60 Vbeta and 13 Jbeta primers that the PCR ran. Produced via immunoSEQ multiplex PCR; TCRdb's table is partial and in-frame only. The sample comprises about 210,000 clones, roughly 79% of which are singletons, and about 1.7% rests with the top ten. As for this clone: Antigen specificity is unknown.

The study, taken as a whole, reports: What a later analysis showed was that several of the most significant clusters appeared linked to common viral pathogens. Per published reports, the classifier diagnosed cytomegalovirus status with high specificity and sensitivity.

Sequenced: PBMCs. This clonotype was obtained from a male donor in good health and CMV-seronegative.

CDR3: CASSHAQGAQHF. For the CDR3, the DNA is TGTGCCAGCAGCCACGCCCAAGGAGCCCAGCATTTT. The V gene is TRBV7-6, the J gene TRBJ1-5, with D uncertain. The CDR3 loop spans 12 amino acids. The V end was cut by 5 bases, the J end by 11 bases, with 13 bases between. CDR1 SGHVS and CDR2 FNYEAQ come from the germline V gene.